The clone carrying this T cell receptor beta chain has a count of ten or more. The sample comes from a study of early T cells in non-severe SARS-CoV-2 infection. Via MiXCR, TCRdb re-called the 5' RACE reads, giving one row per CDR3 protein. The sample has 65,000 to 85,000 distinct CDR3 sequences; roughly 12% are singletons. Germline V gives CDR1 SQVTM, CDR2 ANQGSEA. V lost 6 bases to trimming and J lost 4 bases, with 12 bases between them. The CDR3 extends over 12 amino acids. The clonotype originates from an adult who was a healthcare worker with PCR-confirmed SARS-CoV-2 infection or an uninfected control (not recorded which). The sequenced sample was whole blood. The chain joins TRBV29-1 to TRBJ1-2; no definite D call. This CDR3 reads CSVARESYGYTF. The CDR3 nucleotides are TGCAGCGTCGCGAGGGAGAGCTATGGCTACACCTTC.